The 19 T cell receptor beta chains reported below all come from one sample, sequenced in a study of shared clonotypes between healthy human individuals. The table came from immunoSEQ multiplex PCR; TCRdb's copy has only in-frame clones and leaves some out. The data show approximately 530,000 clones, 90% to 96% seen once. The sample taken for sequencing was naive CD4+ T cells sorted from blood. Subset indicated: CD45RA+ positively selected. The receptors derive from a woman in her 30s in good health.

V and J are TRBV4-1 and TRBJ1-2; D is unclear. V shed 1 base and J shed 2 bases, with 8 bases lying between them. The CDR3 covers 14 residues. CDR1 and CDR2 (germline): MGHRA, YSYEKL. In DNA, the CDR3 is TGCGCCAGCAGCCAAGTGCCCAGCAACTATGGCTACACCTTC. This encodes CASSQVPSNYGYTF.

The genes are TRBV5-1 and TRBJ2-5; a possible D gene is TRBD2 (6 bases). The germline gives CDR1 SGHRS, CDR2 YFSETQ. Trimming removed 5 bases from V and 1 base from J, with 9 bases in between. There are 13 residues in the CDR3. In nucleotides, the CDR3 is TGCGCCAGCAGGGGGGGAATCCAAGAGACCCAGTACTTC. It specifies CASRGGIQETQYF.

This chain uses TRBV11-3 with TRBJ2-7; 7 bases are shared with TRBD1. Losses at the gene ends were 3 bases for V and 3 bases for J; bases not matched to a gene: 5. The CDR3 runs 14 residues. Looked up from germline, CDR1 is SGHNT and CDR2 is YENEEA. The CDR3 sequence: CASSFATGDYEQYF. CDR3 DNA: TGTGCCAGCAGCTTCGCCACAGGGGACTACGAGCAGTACTTC.

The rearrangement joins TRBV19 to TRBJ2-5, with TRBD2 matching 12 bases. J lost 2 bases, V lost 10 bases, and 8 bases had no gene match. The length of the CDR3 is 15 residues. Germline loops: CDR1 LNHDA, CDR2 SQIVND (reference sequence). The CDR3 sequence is CATRTSGKGQETQYF. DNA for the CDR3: TGTGCCACCAGGACTAGCGGGAAGGGTCAAGAGACCCAGTACTTC. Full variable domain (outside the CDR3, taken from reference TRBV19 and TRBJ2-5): DGGITQSPKYLFRKEGQNVTLSCEQNLNHDAMYWYRQDPGQGLRLIYYSQIVNDFQKGDIAEGYSVSREKKESFPLTVTSAQKNPTAFYLCATRTSGKGQETQYFGPGTRLLVL.

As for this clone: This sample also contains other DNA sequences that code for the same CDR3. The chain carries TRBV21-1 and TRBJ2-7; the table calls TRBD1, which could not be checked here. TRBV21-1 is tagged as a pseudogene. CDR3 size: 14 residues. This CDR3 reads CASSTRQGSIEQYF. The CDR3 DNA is TGTGCCAGCAGCACCAGACAGGGGTCCATCGAGCAGTACTTC.

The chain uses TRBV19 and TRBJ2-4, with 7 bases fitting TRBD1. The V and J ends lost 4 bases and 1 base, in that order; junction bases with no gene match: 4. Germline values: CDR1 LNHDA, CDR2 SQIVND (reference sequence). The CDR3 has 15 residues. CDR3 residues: CASSRTGAAKNIQYF. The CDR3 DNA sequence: TGTGCCAGTAGTAGGACAGGAGCGGCCAAAAACATTCAGTACTTC.

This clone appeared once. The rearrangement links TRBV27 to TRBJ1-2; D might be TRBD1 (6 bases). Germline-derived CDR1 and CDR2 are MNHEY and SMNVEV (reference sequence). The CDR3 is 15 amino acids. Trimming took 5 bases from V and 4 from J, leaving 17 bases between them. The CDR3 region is CASSPTTGPAYGYTF. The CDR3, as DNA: TGTGCCAGCAGTCCAACTACAGGGCCCGCCTATGGCTACACCTTC.

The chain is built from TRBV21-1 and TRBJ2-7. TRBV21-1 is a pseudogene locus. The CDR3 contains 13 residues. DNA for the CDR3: TGTGCCAGCAAATCTGTGGTCTCCTACGAGCAGTACTTC. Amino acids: CASKSVVSYEQYF.

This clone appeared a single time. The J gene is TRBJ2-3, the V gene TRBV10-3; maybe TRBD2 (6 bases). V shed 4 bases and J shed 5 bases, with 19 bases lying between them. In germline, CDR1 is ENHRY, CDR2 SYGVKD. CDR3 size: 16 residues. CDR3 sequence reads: CAISGFSGLAQDTQYF. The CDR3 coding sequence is TGTGCCATCAGTGGATTTTCAGGGCTAGCGCAAGATACGCAGTATTTT.

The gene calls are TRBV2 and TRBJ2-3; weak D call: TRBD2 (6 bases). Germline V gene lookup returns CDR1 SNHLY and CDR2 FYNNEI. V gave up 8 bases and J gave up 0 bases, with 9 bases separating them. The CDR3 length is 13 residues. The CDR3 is CASGAGSTDTQYF. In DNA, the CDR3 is TGTGCCAGCGGGGCGGGAAGCACAGATACGCAGTATTTT.

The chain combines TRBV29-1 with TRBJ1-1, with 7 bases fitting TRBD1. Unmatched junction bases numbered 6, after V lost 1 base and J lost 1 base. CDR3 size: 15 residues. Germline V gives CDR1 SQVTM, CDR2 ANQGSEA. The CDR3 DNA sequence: TGCAGCGTTGAAGTGTGGGGGACAGAGAACACTGAAGCTTTCTTT. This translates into CSVEVWGTENTEAFF.

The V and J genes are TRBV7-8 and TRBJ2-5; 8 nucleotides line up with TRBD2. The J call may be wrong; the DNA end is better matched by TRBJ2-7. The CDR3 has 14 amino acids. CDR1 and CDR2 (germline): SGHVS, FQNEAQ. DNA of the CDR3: TGTGCCAGCAGCTTCAAAGCGGGAGCCTACGAGCAGTACTTC. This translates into CASSFKAGAYEQYF.

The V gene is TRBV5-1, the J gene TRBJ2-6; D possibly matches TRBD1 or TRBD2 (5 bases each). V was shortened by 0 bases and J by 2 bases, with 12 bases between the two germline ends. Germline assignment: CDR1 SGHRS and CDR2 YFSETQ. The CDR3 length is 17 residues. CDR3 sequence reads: CASSLAVLGAGANVLTF. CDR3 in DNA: TGCGCCAGCAGCTTGGCCGTATTGGGGGCTGGGGCCAACGTCCTGACTTTC.

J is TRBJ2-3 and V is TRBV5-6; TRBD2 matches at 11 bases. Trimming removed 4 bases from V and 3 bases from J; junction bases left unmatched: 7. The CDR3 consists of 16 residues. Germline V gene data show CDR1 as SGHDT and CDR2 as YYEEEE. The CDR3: CASSVGLAEGTDTQYF. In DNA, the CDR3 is TGTGCCAGCAGCGTGGGACTAGCGGAGGGGACAGATACGCAGTATTTT.

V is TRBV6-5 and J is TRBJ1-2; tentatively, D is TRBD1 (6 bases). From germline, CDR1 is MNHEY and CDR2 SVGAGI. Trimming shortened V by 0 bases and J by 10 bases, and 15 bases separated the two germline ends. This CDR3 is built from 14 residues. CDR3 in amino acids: CASSYSTGGADYTF. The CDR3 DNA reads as TGTGCCAGCAGTTACTCGACGGGGGGCGCGGACTACACCTTC.

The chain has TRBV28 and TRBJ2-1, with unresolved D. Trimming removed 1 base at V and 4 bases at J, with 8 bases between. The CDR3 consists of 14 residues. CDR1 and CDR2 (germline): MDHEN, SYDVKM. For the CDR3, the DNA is TGTGCCAGCAGTTTATTCGCTTCTTACAATGAGCAGTTCTTC. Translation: CASSLFASYNEQFF.

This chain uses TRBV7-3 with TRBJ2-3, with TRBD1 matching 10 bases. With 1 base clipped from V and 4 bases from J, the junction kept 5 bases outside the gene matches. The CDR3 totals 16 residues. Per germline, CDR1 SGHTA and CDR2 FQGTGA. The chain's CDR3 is CASSLIGQGGPDTQYF. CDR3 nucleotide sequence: TGTGCCAGCAGCTTAATCGGACAGGGGGGGCCAGATACGCAGTATTTT.

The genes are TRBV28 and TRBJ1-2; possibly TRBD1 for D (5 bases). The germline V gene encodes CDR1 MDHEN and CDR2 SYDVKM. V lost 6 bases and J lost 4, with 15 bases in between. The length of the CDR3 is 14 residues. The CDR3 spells CASRNPGPPYGYTF. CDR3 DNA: TGTGCCAGCAGAAACCCGGGACCCCCCTATGGCTACACCTTC.

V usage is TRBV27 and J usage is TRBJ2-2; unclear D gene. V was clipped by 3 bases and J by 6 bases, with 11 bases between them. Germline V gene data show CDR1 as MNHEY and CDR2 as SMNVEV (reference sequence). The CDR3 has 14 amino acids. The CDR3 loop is CASSFRVLAGELFF. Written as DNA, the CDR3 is TGTGCCAGCAGTTTCCGGGTCCTAGCCGGGGAGCTGTTTTTT.